The 10 T cell receptor beta chains listed next were all sequenced from one sample in a study of a mutant IDH1 vaccine in newly diagnosed glioma. Time point described: week 47, end of study. Topical imiquimod was applied with each vaccine dose, which held 300 ug of mutant IDH1 20-mer peptide. Produced via immunoSEQ multiplex PCR; TCRdb's table is partial and in-frame only. The sample has nearly 25,000 clones; about 80% are singletons. What these receptors recognize is not known. The sample here was PBMCs, taken from a glioma patient whose treatment included an IDH1 peptide vaccine. The receptor source for this set is a man aged 35 to 55 with glioma. Some clones in this sample may be carry-over from other donors' samples.

This clone was recorded once. The chain uses TRBV9 and TRBJ1-2; 7 bases are a match to TRBD1. V shed 4 bases and J 2 bases; nucleotides not matched to a gene: 8. This CDR3 region has 15 residues. Per the germline V gene, CDR1 is SGDLS and CDR2 is YYNGEE. CDR3 protein: CASSPGDSKNYGYTF. The CDR3 DNA is TGTGCCAGCAGCCCCGGGGACAGTAAAAACTATGGCTACACCTTC.

This chain uses TRBV30 with TRBJ1-3, with TRBD1 identical over 7 bases. Germline V gene lookup returns CDR1 GTSNPN and CDR2 SVGIG (reference sequence). J was trimmed by 0 bases and V by 0 bases; bases with no gene match: 11. The CDR3 is 18 amino acids. CDR3 nucleotide sequence: TGTGCCTGGAGTGTCGTCCGCTTACAGGGGAGCTCTGGAAACACCATATATTTT. Amino acids: CAWSVVRLQGSSGNTIYF.

The CDR3: CSVTGDSGNTIYF. CDR3 nucleotides: TGCAGCGTTACAGGGGATTCTGGAAACACCATATATTTT. V usage is TRBV29-1 and J usage is TRBJ1-3, with TRBD1 matching 7 bases. The germline CDR1 and CDR2 sequences are SQVTM and ANQGSEA. This CDR3 region has 13 residues. Trimming removed 5 bases from V and 1 base from J; junction bases left unmatched: 2.

The chain has TRBV2 and TRBJ1-2, with D tentatively TRBD1 (5 bases). Trimming stripped 8 bases from V and 2 bases from J, with 21 bases between. Germline V gene sequence: CDR1 SNHLY, CDR2 FYNNEI. The CDR3 consists of 16 residues. The CDR3 coding sequence is TGTGCCAGCCCCTCTGGAGGTTACGGGGGAAACTATGGCTACACCTTC. As protein: CASPSGGYGGNYGYTF. Using reference TRBV2 and TRBJ1-2 for the parts outside the CDR3, the full variable domain is EPEVTQTPSHQVTQMGQEVILRCVPISNHLYFYWYRQILGQKVEFLVSFYNNEISEKSEIFDDQFSVERPDGSNFTLKIRSTKLEDSAMYFCASPSGGYGGNYGYTFGSGTRLTVV.

This clone was detected only once. The V gene is TRBV30, the J gene TRBJ2-7; D may be TRBD2 (6 bases). The germline V gene has CDR1 GTSNPN and CDR2 SVGIG (reference sequence). The germline V and J ends were trimmed by 2 bases and 7 bases, with 18 bases remaining between them. This CDR3 has 14 residues. The CDR3 nucleotides are TGTGCCTGGAGTCGCGGGGTTGACGCGGGGGAGCAGTACTTC. Translated: CAWSRGVDAGEQYF.

This clone was seen a few times. The rearrangement joins TRBV30 to TRBJ1-1; no clear D. The V end lost 1 base, the J end lost 0 bases, and 9 bases lay between the germline ends. In germline, CDR1 is GTSNPN, CDR2 SVGIG (reference sequence). The CDR3 length is 14 residues. CDR3 region: CAWSDLPLNTEAFF. The CDR3 DNA sequence: TGTGCCTGGAGTGATCTCCCCTTGAACACTGAAGCTTTCTTT.

This sequence joins TRBV5-1 and TRBJ2-7; 10 bases are shared with TRBD1. V was pared by 4 bases and J by 3 bases, with 4 bases of the junction left unmatched. Germline loops: CDR1 SGHRS, CDR2 YFSETQ. The CDR3 runs to 14 residues. CDR3 bases: TGCGCCAGCAGCACTGGACAGGGGGTCTACGAGCAGTACTTC. This gives the protein CASSTGQGVYEQYF. Using reference TRBV5-1 and TRBJ2-7 for the parts outside the CDR3, the full variable domain is KAGVTQTPRYLIKTRGQQVTLSCSPISGHRSVSWYQQTPGQGLQFLFEYFSETQRNKGNFPGRFSGRQFSNSRSEMNVSTLELGDSALYLCASSTGQGVYEQYFGPGTRLTVT.

The chain recombines TRBV10-3 with TRBJ2-7; maybe TRBD2 (6 bases). V lost 9 bases to trimming and J lost 4 bases, with 16 bases between them. The CDR3 is 13 residues long. Germline V gene sequence: CDR1 ENHRY, CDR2 SYGVKD. The CDR3 nucleotides are TGTGCCATTTTATCCCCCGGGACTTACGAGCAGTACTTC. Translation: CAILSPGTYEQYF.

V usage is TRBV30 and J usage is TRBJ2-1; D is perhaps TRBD1 (5 bases). Germline assignment: CDR1 GTSNPN and CDR2 SVGIG (reference sequence). V shed 4 bases and J shed 2 bases, with 15 bases lying between them. The CDR3 extends over 15 amino acids. In nucleotides, the CDR3 is TGTGCCTGGATTGGCAAGGGGCCTGCCTACAATGAGCAGTTCTTC. Amino acid sequence: CAWIGKGPAYNEQFF.

This chain uses TRBV6-5 with TRBJ2-7, with D perhaps TRBD2 (5 bases). The CDR3 extends over 15 amino acids. Germline V gene sequence: CDR1 MNHEY, CDR2 SVGAGI. Trimming left V 6 bases short and J 0 bases short, with 15 bases between. For the CDR3, the DNA is TGTGCCAGCAGACCCGGGGTAGCCCTCTCCTACGAGCAGTACTTC. This gives the protein CASRPGVALSYEQYF.